This T cell receptor (beta chain) was recorded in a study of CD8 T cells in ankylosing spondylitis (dated 2017 in TCRdb). With regard to the full study: The study profiled T cell receptor beta repertoires in healthy donors and ankylosing spondylitis patients to find disease-linked TCR variants. Samples of peripheral blood were taken, and for ankylosing spondylitis patients, synovial fluid was collected as well. The whole study cohort included under 140 healthy donors and 20 to 30 ankylosing spondylitis patients.

Broad study findings and their caveats: A TCR beta motif made up of several highly homologous amino acid variants appeared to be characteristic of blood from ankylosing spondylitis patients. Some of the motif variants had been reported before in the synovial fluid and blood of reactive arthritis patients, a finding that suggests common disease-initiation mechanisms. The disease-linked clones were reported as significantly enriched in matched synovial fluid samples from ankylosing spondylitis patients. The disease-linked clones had a CD8+ phenotype and were found at relatively low frequencies in peripheral blood.

CDR1 and CDR2 were assigned from the germline V gene (reference sequence) as DFQATT and SNEGSKA. The CDR3, from cysteine to phenylalanine, totals 16 residues. The only DNA kept is the CDR3, 48 bases in frame from the first base. Germline trimming: 4 bases from V, 4 bases from J; junction bases outside gene matches: 14. In its sample, this clonotype was seen many times. Its antigen specificity is not known. Per-base qualities were not stored, and no clone one base away is much larger. TCRdb names Illumina HiSeq 2500 as the instrument used. TCR beta libraries were prepared by quantitative 5'-RACE with molecular barcodes. Per the authors' processing: A new computational method based on a probabilistic model of VDJ rearrangement was used to identify disease-linked TCR variants. The public reads were run again by TCRdb, first through fastp at Q25 and then through MiXCR, and only productive beta chains were kept. CDR3 protein duplicates are merged, each entry listing the most common genes and DNA. For this entry, the V and J calls and clone size follow TCRdb and not the study's own pipeline. In this sample the table shows about 300,000 distinct CDR3 sequences, approximately 10% of which occur a single time. 8% to 9.5% of the sample lies in the top ten.

The sequencing sample was made of blood, either unsorted or a sorted T cell fraction (not recorded which). The sequence came from a female donor with ankylosing spondylitis or in good health (not recorded which). The sequence is built from TRBV20-1 and TRBJ2-5; TRBD2 matches 8 bases in the middle. The sequence in DNA is TGCAGTGCTACGGACCTAAGGGAGAGCGGGAGAGAGACCCAGTACTTC. This gives the protein CSATDLRESGRETQYF.